The 18 T cell receptor beta chains listed next were all sequenced from one sample in a study of T cell responses to AZD1222 COVID-19 vaccine. Repertoires were generated with immunoSEQ multiplex PCR, while TCRdb's copy carries only in-frame clones and drops some. The table shows around 120,000 clones, with about nine tenths occurring only once. The specimen comprised peripheral blood, sampled on day 0 of AZD1222 vaccination. These receptors came from an adult in good health.

J is TRBJ1-3 and V is TRBV5-1; D is unclear. Germline values: CDR1 SGHRS, CDR2 YFSETQ. Trimming pared 4 bases from V and 2 bases from J, leaving 13 bases between. CDR3 length equals 15 residues. CDR3 sequence reads: CASSQTAGAGNTIYF. CDR3 coding DNA: TGCGCCAGCAGCCAAACTGCTGGGGCTGGAAACACCATATATTTT.

J is TRBJ1-2 and V is TRBV11-3, with D maybe TRBD1 (5 bases). The V and J ends lost 1 base and 8 bases respectively, with 8 bases between them. The CDR3 has 12 amino acids. Germline CDR1 and CDR2: SGHNT and YENEEA. The CDR3 DNA reads TGTGCCAGCAGCTTAGGAGGGACCGGCTACACCTTC. It is translated as CASSLGGTGYTF.

The chain's CDR3 is CATLSGRLNTGELFF. CDR3 in DNA: TGTGCCACCCTTAGCGGGAGACTGAACACCGGGGAGCTGTTTTTT. The rearrangement joins TRBV19 to TRBJ2-2; 9 nucleotides align to TRBD2. The J segment lost 1 base and the V segment lost 10 bases, leaving 7 bases of the junction unmatched. The germline V gene has CDR1 LNHDA and CDR2 SQIVND (reference sequence). This CDR3 spans 15 amino acids.

V usage is TRBV5-4 and J usage is TRBJ2-7; tentative D call: TRBD2 (5 bases). From germline, CDR1 is SGHNT and CDR2 YYREEE (reference sequence). V was clipped by 0 bases and J by 4 bases, with 17 bases between them. The CDR3 contains 16 residues. The CDR3 spells CASSLGPEALGYEQYF. The CDR3 DNA follows: TGTGCCAGCAGCTTGGGCCCGGAGGCCCTTGGATACGAGCAGTACTTC.

This sequence joins TRBV5-6 and TRBJ2-2; no clear D. The length of the CDR3 is 16 residues. Germline values: CDR1 SGHDT, CDR2 YYEEEE. V was clipped by 0 bases and J by 5 bases, with 14 bases between them. CDR3 bases: TGTGCCAGCAGCTTGGCTACAGCTGGGTGGACCGGGGAGCTGTTTTTT. Encoded protein: CASSLATAGWTGELFF.

V usage is TRBV3-1 (or the pseudogene TRBV3-2) and J usage is TRBJ2-3; 14 bases fit TRBD2. V lost 1 base, J lost 2 bases, and 8 bases stayed unmatched. Per the germline V gene, CDR1 is LGHDT and CDR2 is YNNKEL (reference sequence). This CDR3 region has 19 residues. This chain's CDR3 is CASSQVIRTSGGNTDTQYF. The CDR3 nucleotides are TGTGCCAGCAGCCAAGTAATCCGGACTAGCGGGGGGAACACAGATACGCAGTATTTT.

This clone was detected only once. DNA for the CDR3: TGTGCCAGCAGTCGGAGGACAGGGGTTTCTTTAGGTAGCACCGGGGAGCTGTTTTTT. Protein: CASSRRTGVSLGSTGELFF. The V call is TRBV28, the J call TRBJ2-2; 9 nucleotides agree with TRBD1. The CDR3 spans 19 residues. In germline, CDR1 is MDHEN, CDR2 SYDVKM. V was pared by 5 bases and J by 4 bases, with 17 bases of the junction left unmatched.

The chain couples TRBV28 to TRBJ2-1, with a possible D match to TRBD2 (5 bases). Trimming shortened V by 2 bases and J by 10 bases, and 6 bases separated the two germline ends. The CDR3 contains 11 residues. Looked up from germline, CDR1 is MDHEN and CDR2 is SYDVKM. CDR3 in amino acids: CASSLEGEQFF. The CDR3 DNA is TGTGCCAGCAGTTTAGAGGGAGAGCAGTTCTTC.

This chain joins TRBV7-2 and TRBJ2-1; TRBD2 matches at 10 bases. This CDR3 is built from 17 residues. V dropped 4 bases and J dropped 1; count of bases not matched to a gene: 7. From germline, CDR1 is SGHTA and CDR2 FQGNSA. CDR3 protein: CASSSRLAGSSYNEQFF. The DNA of the CDR3 is TGTGCCAGCAGCTCTCGACTAGCGGGCTCTTCCTACAATGAGCAGTTCTTC. Using reference TRBV7-2 and TRBJ2-1 for the parts outside the CDR3, the full variable domain is GAGVSQSPSNKVTEKGKDVELRCDPISGHTALYWYRQSLGQGLEFLIYFQGNSAPDKSGLPSDRFSAERTGGSVSTLTIQRTQQEDSAVYLCASSSRLAGSSYNEQFFGPGTRLTVL.

The rearrangement links TRBV10-3 to TRBJ1-2, with TRBD1 identical over 8 bases. CDR1 is ENHRY, CDR2 SYGVKD, per germline. The trim removed 3 bases at V and 5 bases at J, leaving 8 bases unmatched. The CDR3 sequence is 15 residues long. The CDR3 DNA is TGTGCCATCAGTGACCCTGGGACAGGCGAATATGGCTACACCTTC. Its protein is CAISDPGTGEYGYTF.

The chain links TRBV10-1 to TRBJ2-3; D not resolved. The CDR3 extends over 13 amino acids. CDR1 and CDR2 from the germline V gene are WNHNN and SYGVQD (reference sequence). V was cut by 3 bases and J by 1 base, with 5 bases left in between. CDR3 DNA sequence: TGCGCCAGCAGTGATCCGGGCACAGATACGCAGTATTTT. This gives the protein CASSDPGTDTQYF.

In regard to this clone: One end of the junction is discordant with germline, which a read error may explain. The rearrangement joins TRBV7-7 to TRBJ2-1, with TRBD2 identical over 7 bases. Germline CDR1 SSHAT, CDR2 FNYEAQ (reference sequence). The CDR3 is 16 residues long. CDR3 sequence reads: CASSFTPGLSYNEQFF. CDR3 in DNA: TGTGCTAGCAGCTTTACACCGGGACTATCCTACAATGAGCAGTTCTTC.

This sequence joins TRBV6-5 and TRBJ1-4, with 8 bases fitting TRBD1. Germline trimming cut 6 bases from V and 6 bases from J; bases unmatched to any gene: 9. From germline, CDR1 is MNHEY and CDR2 SVGAGI. The CDR3 is made up of 15 amino acids. CDR3 protein: CASRKWDRRDEKLFF. The CDR3 region has the DNA TGTGCCAGCAGGAAGTGGGACAGGCGGGATGAAAAACTGTTTTTT.

The genes are TRBV11-3 and TRBJ2-2; D unresolved. The CDR3 extends over 13 amino acids. The germline V gene encodes CDR1 SGHNT and CDR2 YENEEA. V shed 5 bases and J shed 5 bases, with 9 bases lying between them. CDR3 in DNA: TGTGCCAGCAGCCCGCGAAGTACCGGGGAGCTGTTTTTT. Protein product: CASSPRSTGELFF.

The chain joins TRBV9 to TRBJ2-7; TRBD1 matches at 8 bases. The CDR3 consists of 14 residues. Germline CDR1 SGDLS, CDR2 YYNGEE. V shed 3 bases and J 5 bases; nucleotides not matched to a gene: 7. The CDR3 loop is CASSASRGRDEQYF. The CDR3 DNA reads as TGTGCCAGCAGCGCCTCCAGGGGGCGCGACGAGCAGTACTTC.

The J gene is TRBJ2-7, the V gene TRBV6-2 or TRBV6-3; a weak D match, TRBD1 (5 bases). CDR3 length: 15 residues. Trimming stripped 0 bases from V and 2 bases from J, with 11 bases between. Germline CDR1 reads MNHEY; CDR2 reads SVGEGT. The CDR3 loop reads CASSYSLDTAYEQYF. The CDR3 region has the DNA TGTGCCAGCAGTTACTCTTTGGACACCGCCTACGAGCAGTACTTC.

This chain connects TRBV7-2 to TRBJ1-1; D possibly corresponds to TRBD1 (5 bases). Trimming pared 3 bases from V and 1 base from J, leaving 24 bases between. Germline CDR1 reads SGHTA; CDR2 reads FQGNSA. CDR3 size: 19 residues. The CDR3 is CASSFALQGSKVGNTEAFF. CDR3 bases: TGTGCCAGCAGCTTTGCCCTCCAGGGTAGCAAGGTTGGGAACACTGAAGCTTTCTTT.

This clone was counted only a few times. The chain uses TRBV4-3 and TRBJ2-7; 8 nucleotides line up with TRBD1. The ends lost 4 bases at V and 3 bases at J; junction bases unmatched: 23. The CDR3 consists of 20 residues. The V gene's germline CDR1 is LGHNA and CDR2 YSLEER. DNA for the CDR3: TGCGCCAGCAGCCGCTACCTCCGGGACAGGAGTACCCCAACCGACTACGAGCAGTACTTC. This encodes CASSRYLRDRSTPTDYEQYF.